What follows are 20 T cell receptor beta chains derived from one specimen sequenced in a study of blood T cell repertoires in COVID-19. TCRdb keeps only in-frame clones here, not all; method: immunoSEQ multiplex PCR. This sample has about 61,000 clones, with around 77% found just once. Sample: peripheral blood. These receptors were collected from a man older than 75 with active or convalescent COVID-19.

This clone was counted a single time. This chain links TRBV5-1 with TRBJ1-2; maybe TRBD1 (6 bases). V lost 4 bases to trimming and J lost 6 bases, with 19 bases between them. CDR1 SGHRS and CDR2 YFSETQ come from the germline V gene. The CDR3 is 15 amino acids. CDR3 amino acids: CASSLQQGASHGYTF. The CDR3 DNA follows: TGCGCCAGCAGCCTACAACAGGGAGCAAGTCATGGCTACACCTTC.

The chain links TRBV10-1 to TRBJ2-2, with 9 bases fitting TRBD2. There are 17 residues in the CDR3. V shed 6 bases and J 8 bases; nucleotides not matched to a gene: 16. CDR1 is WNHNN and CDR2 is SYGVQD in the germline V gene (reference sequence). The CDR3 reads CASSLRLAAFYVGELFF. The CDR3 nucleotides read TGCGCCAGCAGCCTACGACTAGCGGCGTTCTATGTTGGGGAGCTGTTTTTT.

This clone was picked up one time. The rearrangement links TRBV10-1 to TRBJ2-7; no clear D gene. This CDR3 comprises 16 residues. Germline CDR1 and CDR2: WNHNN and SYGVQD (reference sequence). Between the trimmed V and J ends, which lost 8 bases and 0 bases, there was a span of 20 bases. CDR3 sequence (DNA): TGCGCCAGCCGATTAGAATCACGGGTCCTCTCCTACGAGCAGTACTTC. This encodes CASRLESRVLSYEQYF.

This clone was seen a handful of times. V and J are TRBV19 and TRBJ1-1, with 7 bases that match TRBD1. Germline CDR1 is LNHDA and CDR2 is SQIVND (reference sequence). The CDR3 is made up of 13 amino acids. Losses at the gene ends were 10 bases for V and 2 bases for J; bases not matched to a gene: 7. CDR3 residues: CATRDSLNTEAFF. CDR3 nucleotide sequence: TGTGCCACCCGGGACAGCCTTAACACTGAAGCTTTCTTT.

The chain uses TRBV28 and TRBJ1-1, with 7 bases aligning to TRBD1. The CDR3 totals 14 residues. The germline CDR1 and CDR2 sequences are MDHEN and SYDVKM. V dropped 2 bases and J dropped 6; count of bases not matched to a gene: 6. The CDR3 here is CASSLPRQGSEAFF. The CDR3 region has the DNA TGTGCCAGCAGTTTACCAAGACAGGGCTCTGAAGCTTTCTTT.

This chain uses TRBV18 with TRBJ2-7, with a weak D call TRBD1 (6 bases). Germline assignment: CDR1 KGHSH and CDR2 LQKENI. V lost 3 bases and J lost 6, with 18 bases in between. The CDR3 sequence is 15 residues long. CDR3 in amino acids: CASSPAGQILSEQYF. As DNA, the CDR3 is TGTGCCAGCTCACCCGCCGGACAGATCCTTAGCGAGCAGTACTTC.

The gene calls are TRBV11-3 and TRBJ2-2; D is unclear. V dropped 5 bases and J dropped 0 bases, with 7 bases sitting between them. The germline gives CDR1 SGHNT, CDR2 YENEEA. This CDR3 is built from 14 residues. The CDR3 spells CASSAGTNTGELFF. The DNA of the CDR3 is TGTGCCAGCAGCGCAGGCACGAACACCGGGGAGCTGTTTTTT.

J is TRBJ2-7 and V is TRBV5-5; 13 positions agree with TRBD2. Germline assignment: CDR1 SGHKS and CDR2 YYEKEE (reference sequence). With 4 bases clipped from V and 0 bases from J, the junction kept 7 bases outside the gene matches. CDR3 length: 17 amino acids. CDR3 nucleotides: TGTGCCAGCAGCACGGGACTAGCGGGGCCCGGCTCCTACGAGCAGTACTTC. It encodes CASSTGLAGPGSYEQYF.

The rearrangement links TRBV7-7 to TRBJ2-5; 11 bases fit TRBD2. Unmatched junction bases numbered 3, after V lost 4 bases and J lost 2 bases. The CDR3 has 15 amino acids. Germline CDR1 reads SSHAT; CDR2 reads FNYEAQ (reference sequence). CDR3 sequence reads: CASSSIAGGQETQYF. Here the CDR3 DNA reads TGTGCCAGCAGCTCCATAGCGGGGGGGCAAGAGACCCAGTACTTC.

CDR3 amino acids: CASSYVMQRGGPEQYF. The CDR3 region has the DNA TGTGCCAGCAGCTACGTCATGCAGCGGGGAGGCCCCGAGCAGTACTTC. The chain employs TRBV11-2 and TRBJ2-7, with 7 bases aligning to TRBD2. V trimming: 4 bases; J trimming: 6 bases; junction bases outside the gene matches: 15. This CDR3 contains 16 residues. The germline V gene has CDR1 SGHAT and CDR2 FQNNGV.

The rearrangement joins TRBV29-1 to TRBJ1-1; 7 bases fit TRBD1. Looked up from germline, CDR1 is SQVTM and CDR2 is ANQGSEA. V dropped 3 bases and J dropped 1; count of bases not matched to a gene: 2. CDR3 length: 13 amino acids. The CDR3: CSVERQGNTEAFF. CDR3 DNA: TGCAGCGTTGAGCGACAGGGGAACACTGAAGCTTTCTTT.

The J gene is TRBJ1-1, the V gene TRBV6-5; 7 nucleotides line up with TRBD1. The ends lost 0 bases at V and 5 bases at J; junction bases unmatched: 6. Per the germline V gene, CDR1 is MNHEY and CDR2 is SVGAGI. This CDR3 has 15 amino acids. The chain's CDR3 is CASSYSLRGETEAFF. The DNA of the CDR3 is TGTGCCAGCAGTTACTCGCTCAGGGGGGAGACTGAAGCTTTCTTT.

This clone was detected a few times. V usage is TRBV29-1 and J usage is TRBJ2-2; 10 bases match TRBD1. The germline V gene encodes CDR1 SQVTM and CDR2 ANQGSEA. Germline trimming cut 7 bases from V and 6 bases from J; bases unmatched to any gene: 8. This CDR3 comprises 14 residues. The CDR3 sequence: CSGTGQGNSGELFF. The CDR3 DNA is TGCAGCGGAACGGGACAGGGGAATTCCGGGGAGCTGTTTTTT.

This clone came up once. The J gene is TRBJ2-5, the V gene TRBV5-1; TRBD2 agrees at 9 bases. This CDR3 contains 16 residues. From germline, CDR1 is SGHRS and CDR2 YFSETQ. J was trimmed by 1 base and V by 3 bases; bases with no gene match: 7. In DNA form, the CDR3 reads TGCGCCAGCAGCTCTAGCGGGGAACCCCTCCAAGAGACCCAGTACTTC. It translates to CASSSSGEPLQETQYF.

The DNA for the CDR3 is TGTGCCAGCGCCGGGACTCGCTCTGGAAACACCATATATTTT. Its protein is CASAGTRSGNTIYF. The chain employs TRBV19 and TRBJ1-3; tentative D call: TRBD1 (5 bases). Trimming shortened V by 9 bases and J by 0 bases, and 12 bases separated the two germline ends. Germline V gene lookup returns CDR1 LNHDA and CDR2 SQIVND (reference sequence). This CDR3 is 14 amino acids long.

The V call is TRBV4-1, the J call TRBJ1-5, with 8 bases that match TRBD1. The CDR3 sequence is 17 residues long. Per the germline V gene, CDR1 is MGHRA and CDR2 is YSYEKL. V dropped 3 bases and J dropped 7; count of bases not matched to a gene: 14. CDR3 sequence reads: CASSHDLGQGLGQPQHF. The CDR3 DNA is TGCGCCAGCAGCCATGACCTAGGACAGGGCTTAGGGCAGCCCCAGCATTTT.

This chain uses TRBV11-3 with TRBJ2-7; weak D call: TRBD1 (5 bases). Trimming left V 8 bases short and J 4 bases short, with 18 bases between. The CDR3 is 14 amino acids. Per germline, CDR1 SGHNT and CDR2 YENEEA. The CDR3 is CASWSRAGRYEQYF. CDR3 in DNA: TGTGCCAGCTGGAGTCGCGCAGGGCGATACGAGCAGTACTTC.

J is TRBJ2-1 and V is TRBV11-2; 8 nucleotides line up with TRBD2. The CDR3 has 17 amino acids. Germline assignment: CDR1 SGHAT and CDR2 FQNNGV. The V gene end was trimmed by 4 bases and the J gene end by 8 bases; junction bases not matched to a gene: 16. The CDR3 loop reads CASSSSPGGVPGYEQFF. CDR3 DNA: TGTGCCAGCAGCTCCTCTCCGGGGGGGGTTCCGGGCTATGAGCAGTTCTTC.

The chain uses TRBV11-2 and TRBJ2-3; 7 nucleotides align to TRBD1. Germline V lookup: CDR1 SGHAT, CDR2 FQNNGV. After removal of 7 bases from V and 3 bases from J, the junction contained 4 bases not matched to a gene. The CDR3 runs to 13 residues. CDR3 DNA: TGTGCCAGCACAACAGGGGAGACAGATACGCAGTATTTT. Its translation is CASTTGETDTQYF.

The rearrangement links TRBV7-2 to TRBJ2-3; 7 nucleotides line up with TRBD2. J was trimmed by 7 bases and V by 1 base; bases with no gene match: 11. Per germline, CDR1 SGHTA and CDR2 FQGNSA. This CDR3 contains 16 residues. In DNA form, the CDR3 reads TGTGCCAGCAGCTTAGGGTTCGCGGGAGACTTGAATACGCAGTATTTT. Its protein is CASSLGFAGDLNTQYF.